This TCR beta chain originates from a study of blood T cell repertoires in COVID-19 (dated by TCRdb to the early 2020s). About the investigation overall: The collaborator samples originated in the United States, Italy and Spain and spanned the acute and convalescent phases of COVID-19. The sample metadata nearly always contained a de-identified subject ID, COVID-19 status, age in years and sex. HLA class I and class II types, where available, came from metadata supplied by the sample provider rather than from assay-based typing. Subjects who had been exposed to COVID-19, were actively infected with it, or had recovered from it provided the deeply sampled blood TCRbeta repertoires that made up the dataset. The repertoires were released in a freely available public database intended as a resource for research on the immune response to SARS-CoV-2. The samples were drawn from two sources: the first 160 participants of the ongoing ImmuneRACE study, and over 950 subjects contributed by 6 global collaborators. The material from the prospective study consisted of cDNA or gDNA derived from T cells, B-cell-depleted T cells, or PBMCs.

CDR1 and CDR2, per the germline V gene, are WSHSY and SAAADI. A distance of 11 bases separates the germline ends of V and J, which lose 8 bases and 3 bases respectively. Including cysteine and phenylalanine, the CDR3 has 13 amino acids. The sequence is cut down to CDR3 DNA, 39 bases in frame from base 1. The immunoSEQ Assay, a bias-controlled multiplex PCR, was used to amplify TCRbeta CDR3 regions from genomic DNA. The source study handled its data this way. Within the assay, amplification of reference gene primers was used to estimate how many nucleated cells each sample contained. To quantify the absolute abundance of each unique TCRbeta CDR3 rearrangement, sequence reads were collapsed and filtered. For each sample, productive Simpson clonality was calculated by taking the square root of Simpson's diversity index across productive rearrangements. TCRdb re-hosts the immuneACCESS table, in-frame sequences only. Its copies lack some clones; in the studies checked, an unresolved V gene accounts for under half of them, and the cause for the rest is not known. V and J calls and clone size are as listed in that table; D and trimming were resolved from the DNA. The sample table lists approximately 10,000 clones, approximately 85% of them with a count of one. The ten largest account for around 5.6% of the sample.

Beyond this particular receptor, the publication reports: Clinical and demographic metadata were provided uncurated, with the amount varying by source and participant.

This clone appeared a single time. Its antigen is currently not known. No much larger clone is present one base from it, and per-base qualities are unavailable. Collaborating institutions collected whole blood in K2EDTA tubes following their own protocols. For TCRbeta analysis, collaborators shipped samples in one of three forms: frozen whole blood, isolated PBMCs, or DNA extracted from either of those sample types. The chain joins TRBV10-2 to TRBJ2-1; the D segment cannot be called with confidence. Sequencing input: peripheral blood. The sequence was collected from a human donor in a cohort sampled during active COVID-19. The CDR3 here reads CASARVNYNEQFF. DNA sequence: TGCGCCAGCGCCCGGGTAAACTACAATGAGCAGTTCTTC.